The 12 T cell receptor beta chains in this list originate from one sample, sequenced in a study of T cell repertoires in cytomegalovirus infection. One entry per CDR3 protein, called by TCRdb with MiXCR from the reads. The repertoire holds 740,000 or so distinct CDR3 sequences, with approximately 34% as singletons. The sequencing sample was made of PBMCs. Source of these receptors: a human donor in good health (CMV status not recorded). Some clones in this sample may be carry-over from other donors' samples.

Only a few counts were recorded for this clonotype. V gene TRBV7-6 combines with J gene TRBJ1-1, with D hard to call. Germline V gene data show CDR1 as SGHVS and CDR2 as FNYEAQ. The CDR3 contains 15 residues. V was pared by 2 bases and J by 0 bases, with 10 bases between. This chain's CDR3 is CASSLFTLLNTEAFF. Written as DNA, the CDR3 is TGTGCCAGCAGCTTATTTACATTATTGAACACTGAAGCTTTCTTT.

This clonotype was seen only a few times. The CDR3 spells CSVGGRAGRNEQFF. The CDR3 nucleotides are TGCAGCGTTGGCGGGAGGGCCGGGAGGAATGAGCAGTTCTTC. This chain connects TRBV29-1 to TRBJ2-1; 9 bases map to TRBD2. The CDR3 runs 14 residues. V shed 4 bases and J 7 bases; nucleotides not matched to a gene: 8. The germline CDR1 and CDR2 sequences are SQVTM and ANQGSEA.

The CDR3 bases are TGTGCCAGCCAAGGGAGCTCCTATAATTCACCCCTCCACTTT. Translating it yields CASQGSSYNSPLHF. The rearrangement uses TRBV28 and TRBJ1-6; D uncertain. V was shortened by 8 bases and J by 0 bases, with 8 bases between the two germline ends. This CDR3 is 14 amino acids long. In germline, CDR1 is MDHEN, CDR2 SYDVKM.

The chain links TRBV7-9 to TRBJ2-5; 7 bases are a match to TRBD1. Germline CDR1 SEHNR, CDR2 FQNEAQ (reference sequence). The CDR3 runs to 16 residues. V was pared by 2 bases and J by 1 base, with 7 bases of the junction left unmatched. Written as DNA, the CDR3 is TGTGCCAGCAGCTTAAGGGCACCAGGGGGCCAAGAGACCCAGTACTTC. Translation: CASSLRAPGGQETQYF.

Comment on this clonotype: A read error may be the cause here, since a much bigger clone is one base away. The chain recombines TRBV7-2 with TRBJ2-7; 9 positions match TRBD1. CDR3 size: 15 residues. Germline lookup yields CDR1 SGHTA and CDR2 FQGNSA. The CDR3 loop reads CASSPDRDRVYELYF. CDR3 bases: TGTGCCAGCAGCCCGGACCGGGACAGGGTCTACGAGCTGTACTTC.

A note on this clonotype: Sequence at one end of the junction differs from germline and may be a read error. CDR3 bases: TGTGCCAGCAGCTTGGAACCCCCACCGGTTCGAGGGGACAACACCGGGGAGCTGTTTTTT. Encoded protein: CASSLEPPPVRGDNTGELFF. This chain connects TRBV5-3 to TRBJ2-2; D tentatively reads TRBD1 or TRBD2 (5 bases each). TRBV5-3 is noted as an ORF with a role that remains uncertain. This CDR3 has 20 amino acids.

This clonotype was seen only a few times. The genes are TRBV20-1 and TRBJ1-1, with D maybe TRBD1 (5 bases). The CDR3 sequence is 15 residues long. Trimming shortened V by 0 bases and J by 0 bases, and 11 bases separated the two germline ends. Germline V gene data show CDR1 as DFQATT and CDR2 as SNEGSKA (reference sequence). In DNA, the CDR3 is TGCAGTGCTAGAGATCATCGGGGGGTGAACACTGAAGCTTTCTTT. This sequence encodes CSARDHRGVNTEAFF.

A few counts support this clonotype. The rearrangement joins TRBV6-5 to TRBJ2-3, with D possibly being TRBD1 (5 bases). The CDR3 is made up of 14 amino acids. The germline gives CDR1 MNHEY, CDR2 SVGAGI. Trimming took off 2 bases at V and 5 bases at J, with 11 bases between the two ends. The CDR3 DNA follows: TGTGCCAGCAGTTACGGGGCGCAGGTAGATACGCAGTATTTT. Its translation is CASSYGAQVDTQYF.

For this clonotype: This may arise from a read error, as a much more abundant clone is one base away. The CDR3 does not end in the conserved phenylalanine or tryptophan, so this is likely a read error. This chain links TRBV7-2 with TRBJ2-7; unclear D gene. Germline values: CDR1 SGHTA, CDR2 FQGNSA. Trimming left V 0 bases short and J 0 bases short, with 12 bases between. The CDR3 is made up of 16 amino acids. The CDR3 DNA sequence: TGTGCCAGCAGCTTAGCGTTTGGCAGGAGCTCCTACGAGCAGTACTTA. Translated: CASSLAFGRSSYEQYL.

This clonotype was seen only a few times. The chain combines TRBV7-6 with TRBJ1-2, with D hard to call. The CDR3 is 14 residues long. V was pared by 5 bases and J by 5 bases, with 15 bases between. Germline V CDR1 and CDR2: SGHVS, FNYEAQ. CDR3 DNA sequence: TGTGCCAGCAGCCCGGCCCTTGACCAGTATGGCTACACCTTC. It yields the protein CASSPALDQYGYTF.

This clonotype has a handful of counts. This chain links TRBV10-3 with TRBJ1-4, with a possible D match to TRBD1 (5 bases). The CDR3 runs 13 residues. The V and J ends lost 9 bases and 7 bases respectively, with 15 bases between them. Germline CDR1 ENHRY, CDR2 SYGVKD. For the CDR3, the DNA is TGTGCCATATCCGGGACGGGACCTGAAAAACTGTTTTTT. Its protein product is CAISGTGPEKLFF.

The V call is TRBV28, the J call TRBJ1-2; 9 bases line up with TRBD1. V lost 5 bases, J lost 4 bases, and 8 bases stayed unmatched. The CDR3 loop spans 15 amino acids. Germline loops: CDR1 MDHEN, CDR2 SYDVKM. The DNA for the CDR3 is TGTGCCAGCAGTGCGGGACAGGGAAGTTCCTATGGCTACACCTTC. Translated: CASSAGQGSSYGYTF.